This T cell receptor beta chain was obtained from a study of OX40 agonist ivuxolimab in advanced cancers. As for the study in general: Given to patients was ivuxolimab, an agonistic anti-OX40 (CD134) antibody. Study-level findings and limits: Expanded peripheral T cells had an undetermined antigen specificity. CD8+ T cells (on average) carried more expanded clones than CD4+ T cells. Some of the lowest clonal expansion was seen in partial responders at 0.1-3.0 mg/kg.

Germline V CDR1 and CDR2: SGDLS, YYNGEE. The length of the CDR3 is 14 residues. V lost 1 base and J 2 bases, leaving 9 bases between the germline ends. Turning to this clone: Its antigen is not known.

Only in-frame clones appear in the TCRdb table, and some are missing; sequencing was by immunoSEQ multiplex PCR. The sample has 14,000 to 15,000 clones, roughly nine tenths seen once; the top ten hold roughly 25%. This receptor was identified in an adult with an advanced solid tumor such as melanoma, head and neck, liver or kidney cancer. The chain is built from TRBV9 and TRBJ1-2; D is unresolved. This material consisted of CD4+ or CD8+ T cells sorted from blood, taken in a trial of the OX40 agonist ivuxolimab. CDR3: CASSVNGQNYGYTF. CDR3 coding DNA: TGTGCCAGCAGCGTAAATGGGCAGAACTATGGCTACACCTTC.